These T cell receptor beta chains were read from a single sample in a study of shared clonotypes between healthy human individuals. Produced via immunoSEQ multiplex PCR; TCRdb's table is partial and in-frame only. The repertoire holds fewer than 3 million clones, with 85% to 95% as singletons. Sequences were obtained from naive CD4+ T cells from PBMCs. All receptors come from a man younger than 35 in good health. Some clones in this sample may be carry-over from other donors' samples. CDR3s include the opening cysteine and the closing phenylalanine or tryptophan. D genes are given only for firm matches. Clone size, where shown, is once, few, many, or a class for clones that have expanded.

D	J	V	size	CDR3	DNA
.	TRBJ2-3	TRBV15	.	CATSFKDTQYF	TGTGCCACCAGTTTTAAGGATACGCAGTATTTT
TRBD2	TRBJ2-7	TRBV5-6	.	CASSFDPAGDYEQYF	TGTGCCAGCAGCTTTGATCCAGCGGGAGACTACGAGCAGTACTTC
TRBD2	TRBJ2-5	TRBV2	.	CASSETSGSKTQYF	TGTGCCAGCAGTGAAACAAGCGGGAGTAAGACCCAGTACTTC
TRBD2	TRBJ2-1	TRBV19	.	CASSTVSSGNNEQFF	TGTGCCAGTAGTACGGTCTCTAGCGGCAACAATGAGCAGTTCTTC
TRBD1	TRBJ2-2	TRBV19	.	CASSISGQAANTGELFF	TGTGCCAGTAGTATCTCCGGACAGGCAGCGAACACCGGGGAGCTGTTTTTT
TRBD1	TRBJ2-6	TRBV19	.	CASSNRGDDSGANVLTF	TGTGCCAGTAGTAACAGGGGGGACGACTCTGGGGCCAACGTCCTGACTTTC
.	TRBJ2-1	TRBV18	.	CASSPNGGFYNEQFF	TGTGCCAGCTCACCCAATGGGGGGTTCTACAATGAGCAGTTCTTC
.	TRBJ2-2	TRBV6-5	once	CASSYYQDGELFF	TGTGCCAGCAGTTATTATCAGGACGGGGAGCTGTTTTTT
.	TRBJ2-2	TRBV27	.	CASSSGGLRGTGELFF	TGTGCCAGCAGTTCGGGGGGCCTCCGGGGCACCGGGGAGCTGTTTTTT
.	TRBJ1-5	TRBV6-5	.	CASSYGYRRDQPQHF	TGTGCCAGCAGTTACGGGTACAGGAGGGATCAGCCCCAGCATTTT
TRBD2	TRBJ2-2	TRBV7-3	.	CASSYPTSGSPANTGELFF	TGTGCCAGCAGCTACCCGACTAGCGGGAGCCCCGCCAACACCGGGGAGCTGTTTTTT
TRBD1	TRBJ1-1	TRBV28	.	CASSRRTGKTSEAFF	TGTGCCAGCAGCCGACGGACAGGAAAGACCTCTGAAGCTTTCTTT
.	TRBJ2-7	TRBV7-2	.	CASSSDLGTAYEQYF	TGTGCCAGCAGCTCCGACCTGGGGACGGCCTACGAGCAGTACTTC
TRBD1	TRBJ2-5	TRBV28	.	CASSEPGQGARETQYF	TGTGCCAGCAGTGAGCCGGGACAGGGGGCGAGAGAGACCCAGTACTTC
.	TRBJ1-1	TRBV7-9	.	CASSRTGLGEAFF	TGTGCCAGCAGCCGGACCGGCCTGGGTGAAGCTTTCTTT
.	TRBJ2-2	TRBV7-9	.	CASSLIPLDTGELFF	TGTGCCAGCAGCTTAATTCCTCTGGACACCGGGGAGCTGTTTTTT
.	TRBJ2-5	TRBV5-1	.	CASSLERLKTQYF	TGCGCCAGCAGCCTAGAGCGACTGAAGACCCAGTACTTC
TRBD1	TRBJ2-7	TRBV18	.	CASSPGQVISYEQYF	TGTGCCAGCTCACCCGGACAGGTGATCTCCTACGAGCAGTACTTC
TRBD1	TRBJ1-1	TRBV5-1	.	CASSGQGGGTEAFF	TGCGCCAGCAGCGGACAGGGGGGAGGCACTGAAGCTTTCTTT
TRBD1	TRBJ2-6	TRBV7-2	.	CASSLNQGAGANVLTF	TGTGCCAGCAGCTTAAATCAGGGGGCTGGGGCCAACGTCCTGACTTTC
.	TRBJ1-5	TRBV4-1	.	CASSRDRREPQHF	TGCGCCAGCAGTCGGGACCGCCGCGAGCCCCAGCATTTT
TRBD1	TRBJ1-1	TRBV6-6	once	CASGGGGFTEAFF	TGTGCCAGCGGAGGGGGCGGTTTTACTGAAGCTTTCTTT
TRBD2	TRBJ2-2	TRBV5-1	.	CASSFGGTDTGELFF	TGCGCCAGCAGCTTCGGGGGGACGGACACCGGGGAGCTGTTTTTT
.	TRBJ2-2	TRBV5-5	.	CASSLVDTGELFF	TGTGCCAGCAGCTTGGTCGACACCGGGGAGCTGTTTTTT
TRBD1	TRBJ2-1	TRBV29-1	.	CSVPTGASRINEQFF	TGCAGCGTGCCCACAGGGGCCTCACGAATCAATGAGCAGTTCTTC
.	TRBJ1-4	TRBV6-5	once	CASAPRDPNEKLFF	TGTGCCAGCGCCCCCCGGGACCCTAATGAAAAACTGTTTTTT
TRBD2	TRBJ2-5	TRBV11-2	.	CASSLGPGLAGEETQYF	TGTGCCAGCAGCTTAGGCCCGGGACTAGCGGGAGAGGAGACCCAGTACTTC
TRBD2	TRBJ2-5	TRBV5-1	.	CASSSTSVRPTQYF	TGCGCCAGCAGCTCGACTAGCGTCAGACCCACCCAGTACTTC
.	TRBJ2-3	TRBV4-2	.	CASSAGLAKSTDTQYF	TGTGCCAGCAGCGCCGGACTGGCGAAGAGCACAGATACGCAGTATTTT
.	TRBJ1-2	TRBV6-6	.	CASGGRDMYGYTF	TGTGCCAGCGGAGGGAGGGACATGTATGGCTACACCTTC
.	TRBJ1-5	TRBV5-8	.	CASSLNQPQHF	TGTGCCAGCAGCCTAAATCAGCCCCAGCATTTT
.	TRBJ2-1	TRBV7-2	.	CASSPPGDSIYNEQFF	TGTGCCAGCAGCCCACCCGGGGACTCTATATACAATGAGCAGTTCTTC
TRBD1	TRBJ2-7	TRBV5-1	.	CASSLGTGGVYEQYF	TGCGCCAGCAGCTTGGGGACAGGGGGCGTCTACGAGCAGTACTTC
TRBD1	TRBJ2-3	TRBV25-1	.	CASSDTPPDRQFYTQYF	TGTGCCAGCAGTGACACACCCCCGGACAGGCAATTTTATACGCAGTATTTT
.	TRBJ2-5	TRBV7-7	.	CASSFYGETQYF	TGTGCCAGCAGCTTTTACGGAGAGACCCAGTACTTC
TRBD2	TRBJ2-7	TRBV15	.	CATSRDLAGAEQYF	TGTGCCACCAGCAGAGATTTAGCGGGAGCCGAGCAGTACTTC
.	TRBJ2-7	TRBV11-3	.	CASSLGPDHSTYEQYF	TGTGCCAGCAGCTTAGGCCCTGACCATTCAACTTACGAGCAGTACTTC
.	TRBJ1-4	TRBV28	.	CASVDTGTNEKLFF	TGTGCCAGCGTGGATACCGGGACAAATGAAAAACTGTTTTTT
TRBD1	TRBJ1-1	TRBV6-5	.	CASSYSGTGVSAAFF	TGTGCCAGCAGTTACTCGGGAACAGGGGTATCGGCAGCTTTCTTT
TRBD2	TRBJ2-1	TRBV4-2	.	CASSQVSSFPRLAGTNEQFF	TGTGCCAGCAGCCAAGTATCCTCATTTCCTCGACTAGCGGGAACCAATGAGCAGTTCTTC
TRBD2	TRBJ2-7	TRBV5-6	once	CASSKVAGGEQYF	TGTGCCAGCAGCAAGGTAGCGGGAGGCGAGCAGTACTTC
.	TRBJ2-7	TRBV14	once	CASSRNRAPSVLEQYF	TGTGCCAGCAGCCGGAACCGGGCCCCCTCAGTCCTCGAGCAGTACTTC
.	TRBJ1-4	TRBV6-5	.	CASSYSGGPVLEKLFF	TGTGCCAGCAGTTACTCGGGAGGGCCCGTCCTAGAAAAACTGTTTTTT
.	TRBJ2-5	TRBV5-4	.	CASSTRLAGQETQYF	TGTGCCAGCAGCACCAGGCTGGCAGGCCAAGAGACCCAGTACTTC
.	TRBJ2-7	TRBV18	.	CASSLGPWGYERQYF	TGTGCCAGCTCACTAGGACCCTGGGGATACGAGCGGCAGTACTTC
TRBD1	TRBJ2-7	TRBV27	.	CASRRDGTGGRNEQYF	TGTGCCAGCAGGAGGGACGGGACAGGGGGCAGGAACGAGCAGTACTTC
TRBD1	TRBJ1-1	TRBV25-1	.	CASSESFRGGAFF	TGTGCCAGCAGTGAATCGTTCAGGGGGGGAGCTTTCTTT
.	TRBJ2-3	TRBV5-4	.	CASSLQTDTDTQYF	TGTGCCAGCAGCTTACAGACAGACACAGATACGCAGTATTTT
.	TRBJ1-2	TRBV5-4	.	CASSLMEGDGYTF	TGTGCCAGCAGCTTGATGGAAGGCGATGGCTACACCTTC
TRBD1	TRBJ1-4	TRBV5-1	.	CASSLQLTGRNEKLFF	TGCGCCAGCAGCTTGCAACTGACAGGGCGTAATGAAAAACTGTTTTTT
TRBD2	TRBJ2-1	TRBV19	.	CASSRKYRTSGSHNEQFF	TGTGCCAGTAGCCGAAAGTACCGGACTAGCGGGAGCCACAATGAGCAGTTCTTC
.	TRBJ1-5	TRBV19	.	CASSLTQGNNQPQHF	TGTGCCAGTAGTTTAACGCAGGGGAACAATCAGCCCCAGCATTTT
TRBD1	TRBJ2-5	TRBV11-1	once	CASSVKTGGIETQYF	TGTGCCAGCAGCGTGAAGACAGGGGGCATCGAGACCCAGTACTTC
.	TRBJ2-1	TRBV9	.	CASSVVPEGNEQFF	TGTGCCAGCAGCGTAGTCCCAGAGGGCAATGAGCAGTTCTTC
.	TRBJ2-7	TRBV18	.	CASSGGSSYEQYF	TGTGCCAGCTCGGGCGGGTCCTCCTACGAGCAGTACTTC